This T cell receptor (beta chain) was profiled in a study of human T cells and chemical hapten exposure. Study-wide results and limits: Significantly greater numbers of large CDR3 similarity clusters came from expanded TCRs than from controls. The study found that DPC sensitization did not change TCRs above 1 in 1000 frequency.

One entry per CDR3 protein results from TCRdb running MiXCR on the RACE reads. This repertoire shows 65,000 to 85,000 distinct CDR3 sequences, about 10% found once; its top ten account for about 4%. Losses at the gene ends were 2 bases for V and 0 bases for J; bases not matched to a gene: 9. The germline V gene encodes CDR1 LGHDT and CDR2 YNNKEL (reference sequence). There are 18 residues in the CDR3. The time point denotes: patch test 1, 2 weeks after DPC sensitization. Documented treatment: therapeutic diphenylcyclopropenone sensitization with weekly scalp DPC. Each patch-test visit's blood sample preceded patch application. This clonotype was counted only a few times. Its antigen remains unknown.

The sample here was whole blood, taken in connection with sensitization to the hapten diphenylcyclopropenone (DPC). The receptor's source is a woman aged 55-69 years with alopecia areata. Some clones in this sample may be carry-over from other donors' samples. The chain combines TRBV3-1 with TRBJ2-4, with 8 bases aligning to TRBD2. The CDR3 region is CASSQPGGEPLAKNIQYF. The CDR3 DNA sequence: TGTGCCAGCAGCCAACCCGGGGGGGAACCTCTAGCCAAAAACATTCAGTACTTC.